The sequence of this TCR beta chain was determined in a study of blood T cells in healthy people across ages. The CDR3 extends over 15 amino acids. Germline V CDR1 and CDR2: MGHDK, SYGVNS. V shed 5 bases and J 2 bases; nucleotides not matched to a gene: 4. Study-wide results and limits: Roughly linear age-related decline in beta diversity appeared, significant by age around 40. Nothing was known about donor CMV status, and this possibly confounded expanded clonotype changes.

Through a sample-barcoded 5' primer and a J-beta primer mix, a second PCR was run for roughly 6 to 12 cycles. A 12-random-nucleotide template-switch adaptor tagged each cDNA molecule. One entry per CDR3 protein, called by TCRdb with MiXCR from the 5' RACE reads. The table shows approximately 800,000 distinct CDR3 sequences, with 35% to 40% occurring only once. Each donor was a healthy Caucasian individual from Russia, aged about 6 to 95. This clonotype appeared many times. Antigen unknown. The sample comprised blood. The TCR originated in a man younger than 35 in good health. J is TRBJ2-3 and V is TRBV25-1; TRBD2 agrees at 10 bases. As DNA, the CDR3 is TGTGCCAGCAGTCGTACTAGCGGGGCCACAGATACGCAGTATTTT. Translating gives CASSRTSGATDTQYF.